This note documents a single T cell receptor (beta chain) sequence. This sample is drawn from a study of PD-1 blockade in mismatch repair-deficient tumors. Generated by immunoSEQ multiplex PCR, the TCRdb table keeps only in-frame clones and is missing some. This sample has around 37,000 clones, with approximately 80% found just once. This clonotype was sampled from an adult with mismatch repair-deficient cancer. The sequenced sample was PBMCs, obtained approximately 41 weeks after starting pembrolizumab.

The CDR3 bases are TGTGCCAGTAGTGAAGGCTGGGGCAGGGGAATACACGAGCAGTACTTC. Its translation is CASSEGWGRGIHEQYF. V gene TRBV19 combines with J gene TRBJ2-7, with a weak D call TRBD1 (6 bases). The CDR3 spans 16 residues. V shed 5 bases and J shed 5 bases, with 22 bases lying between them. Germline-derived CDR1 and CDR2 are LNHDA and SQIVND (reference sequence).